The clone carrying this TCR beta chain has just a few counts. The target antigen is unknown. Sequenced by immunoSEQ multiplex PCR; TCRdb stores in-frame clones only, minus some. The sample lists thousands of clones, roughly 80% occurring once. Between the trimmed V and J ends, which lost 10 bases and 6 bases, there was a span of 13 bases. The CDR3 is 12 amino acids. In germline, CDR1 is SGDLS, CDR2 YYNGEE. This entry belongs to a study of hypomethylating agent response in myelodysplastic syndrome. Study in general: Donors were myelodysplastic syndrome patients: 2 female, 10 or so male.

Study-level points and caveats: Non-responders showed more contracted clonotypes post-treatment, while responders showed more novel ones. Novel MDS antigen recognition by shared GLIPH2 clusters is possible but unvalidated. After hypomethylating agent treatment, diversity and clonality showed no significant change, overall or by response.

This receptor was taken from a human donor with myelodysplastic syndrome. The chain combines TRBV9 with TRBJ2-2, with D possibly being TRBD1 or TRBD2 (5 bases each). The source was bone marrow, collected before or after starting hypomethylating agent treatment for myelodysplastic syndrome (not recorded which). The CDR3, as DNA: TGTGCCTCGAACCGGGGCTCCGGGGAGCTGTTTTTT. Its protein is CASNRGSGELFF. Together with reference TRBV9 and TRBJ2-2, the CDR3 gives the full variable domain: DSGVTQTPKHLITATGQRVTLRCSPRSGDLSVYWYQQSLDQGLQFLIQYYNGEERAKGNILERFSAQQFPDLHSELNLSSLELGDSALYFCASNRGSGELFFGEGSRLTVL.